What follows are 20 T cell receptor beta chains derived from one specimen sequenced in a study of Graves' ophthalmopathy and Graves' hyperthyroidism. RNA transcripts yielded amplified TCR beta CDR3 regions. Amplification began with first-round RT-PCR using HTBI primers, then second-round multiplex PCR was performed. Each CDR3 protein gets one entry after TCRdb re-called the multiplex PCR reads with MiXCR. The sample contains 650,000 to 800,000 distinct CDR3 sequences, roughly 41% of which appear only once. Sequenced input: peripheral blood. Receptor source: an adult man with Graves' ophthalmopathy.

This clonotype was seen repeatedly, ten times or more. The chain recombines TRBV29-1 with TRBJ2-7; 8 nucleotides match TRBD1. The ends lost 3 bases at V and 3 bases at J; junction bases unmatched: 10. The CDR3 has 15 residues. Looked up from germline, CDR1 is SQVTM and CDR2 is ANQGSEA. CDR3 loop: CSVEVAGGEGYEQYF. Written as DNA, the CDR3 is TGCAGCGTTGAGGTCGCAGGGGGCGAAGGCTACGAGCAGTACTTC.

This clonotype was found a few times. This chain links TRBV20-1 with TRBJ2-2, with D unresolved. The V gene lost 7 bases and the J gene lost 0 bases, with 9 bases spanning the gap. The CDR3 spans 13 residues. The germline CDR1 and CDR2 sequences are DFQATT and SNEGSKA (reference sequence). DNA for the CDR3: TGCAGTGTTAGCCCTGCGAACACCGGGGAGCTGTTTTTT. It translates to CSVSPANTGELFF.

The chain joins TRBV6-2 or TRBV6-3 to TRBJ2-7; TRBD2 is a possible D gene (6 bases). The V gene's germline CDR1 is MNHEY and CDR2 SVGEGT. The V end lost 8 bases, the J end lost 3 bases, and 23 bases lay between the germline ends. This CDR3 spans 16 amino acids. This CDR3 reads CASSSLGGLPDYEQYF. The CDR3 nucleotides are TGTGCCAGCTCCTCCCTCGGAGGGTTACCGGACTACGAGCAGTACTTC.

V and J are TRBV20-1 and TRBJ2-7, with 9 bases aligning to TRBD1. V lost 5 bases and J lost 2; bases outside the gene matches: 4. The CDR3 spans 13 residues. CDR1 and CDR2 from the germline V gene are DFQATT and SNEGSKA (reference sequence). The CDR3 nucleotides are TGCAGTGCTCCGGGACAGGGTGCCTACGAGCAGTACTTC. Its translation is CSAPGQGAYEQYF.

This clonotype has ten or more counts. The chain is built from TRBV10-3 and TRBJ2-7; D might be TRBD1 or TRBD2, each matching 5 bases. V dropped 10 bases and J dropped 0 bases, with 13 bases sitting between them. The CDR3 is made up of 13 amino acids. CDR1 and CDR2 (germline): ENHRY, SYGVKD. CDR3 protein: CATGGQGSYEQYF. The CDR3 coding sequence is TGTGCCACCGGAGGTCAGGGCTCCTACGAGCAGTACTTC.

The chain links TRBV4-2 to TRBJ2-7; 10 bases match TRBD2. The CDR3 covers 16 residues. J lost 2 bases, V lost 0 bases, and 4 bases had no gene match. The germline CDR1 and CDR2 sequences are LGHNA and YNFKEQ. The CDR3 here is CASSQEGLAVTYEQYF. The CDR3 region has the DNA TGTGCCAGCAGCCAAGAAGGACTAGCGGTAACCTACGAGCAGTACTTC.

There are many counts of this clonotype. This chain joins TRBV10-3 and TRBJ1-3; D may be TRBD1 (5 bases). Per the germline V gene, CDR1 is ENHRY and CDR2 is SYGVKD. Trimming pared 5 bases from V and 0 bases from J, leaving 8 bases between. The CDR3 covers 14 residues. The CDR3 DNA is TGTGCCATCAGTTCCCAGGGCTCTGGAAACACCATATATTTT. This translates into CAISSQGSGNTIYF.

The CDR3 DNA is TGTGCCACCAGTGACCGAGGGTCCTCCCGAGATCAGCCCCAGCATTTT. Encoded protein: CATSDRGSSRDQPQHF. This chain uses TRBV24-1 with TRBJ1-5, with D hard to call. Germline CDR1 KGHDR, CDR2 SFDVKD. Trimming removed 4 bases from V and 5 bases from J, with 17 bases in between. The CDR3 is made up of 16 amino acids.

The rearrangement links TRBV2 to TRBJ1-1; a possible D gene is TRBD1 (5 bases). Germline CDR1 SNHLY, CDR2 FYNNEI. This CDR3 has 14 amino acids. V lost 8 bases, J lost 6 bases, and 19 bases lay in between. CDR3 region: CASSPTGGDAEAFF. The CDR3 coding sequence is TGTGCCAGCTCACCAACGGGAGGGGACGCTGAAGCTTTCTTT.

This clonotype was detected only a few times. This chain joins TRBV7-8 and TRBJ1-5; D possibly corresponds to TRBD1 (5 bases). With 5 bases removed from V and 1 base from J, the gap between germline ends came to 12 bases. The CDR3 loop spans 15 amino acids. The germline V gene has CDR1 SGHVS and CDR2 FQNEAQ. For the CDR3, the DNA is TGTGCCAGCAGCGACCTCTCAGGGAGCAATCAGCCCCAGCATTTT. This sequence encodes CASSDLSGSNQPQHF.

The chain couples TRBV11-2 to TRBJ1-2; 8 nucleotides line up with TRBD1. The CDR3 length is 16 residues. V dropped 5 bases and J dropped 8; count of bases not matched to a gene: 16. Germline CDR1 is SGHAT and CDR2 is FQNNGV. In nucleotides, the CDR3 is TGTGCCAGCAGCCATCTGACTACCGGGGACAGGCAGGGCTACACCTTC. It encodes CASSHLTTGDRQGYTF. The complete variable domain, with remaining parts taken from reference TRBV11-2 and TRBJ1-2, reads EAGVAQSPRYKIIEKRQSVAFWCNPISGHATLYWYQQILGQGPKLLIQFQNNGVVDDSQLPKDRFSAERLKGVDSTLKIQPAKLEDSAVYLCASSHLTTGDRQGYTFGSGTRLTVV.

In this sample, this clonotype turned up once. One end of the junction varies from germline; a read error may be responsible. This chain connects TRBV7-2 to TRBJ1-5; a possible D gene is TRBD1 (6 bases). This CDR3 is 17 amino acids long. Germline values: CDR1 SGHTA, CDR2 FQGNSA. This CDR3 reads CASSPSRDIPWNQPQHF. The CDR3 nucleotides read TGTGCCAGCAGCCCTAGCCGGGACATACCATGGAATCAGCCCCAGCACTTT. Full variable domain (rest looked up from reference TRBV7-2 and TRBJ1-5): GAGVSQSPSNKVTEKGKDVELRCDPISGHTALYWYRQSLGQGLEFLIYFQGNSAPDKSGLPSDRFSAERTGGSVSTLTIQRTQQEDSAVYLCASSPSRDIPWNQPQHFGDGTRLSIL.

The chain couples TRBV7-6 to TRBJ2-7, with TRBD1 identical over 10 bases. CDR3 size: 15 residues. After removal of 4 bases from V and 6 bases from J, the junction contained 9 bases not matched to a gene. Per the germline V gene, CDR1 is SGHVS and CDR2 is FNYEAQ. The CDR3, as DNA: TGTGCCAGCAGCTCAAGACAGGGGGCGCAAGGCGAGCAGTACTTC. This codes for CASSSRQGAQGEQYF.

The rearrangement joins TRBV29-1 to TRBJ2-1; TRBD2 matches at 8 bases. V lost 4 bases to trimming and J lost 3 bases; unmatched junction nucleotides: 8. The germline V gene encodes CDR1 SQVTM and CDR2 ANQGSEA. The CDR3 has 15 residues. CDR3 nucleotides: TGCAGCGTTGTCCCCACTAGCGGCAGCTACAATGAGCAGTTCTTC. Translating it yields CSVVPTSGSYNEQFF.

A note on this clonotype: A junction end diverges from the germline sequence, so it may reflect a read error. This chain links TRBV7-6 with TRBJ2-2, with 7 positions matching TRBD1. Germline CDR1 reads SGHVS; CDR2 reads FNYEAQ. There are 18 residues in the CDR3. CDR3 DNA sequence: TGTGCCGGCAGCCCCATACCCCTAATGACAGGGTTTGCCGGGGAGCTGTTTTTT. Amino acids: CAGSPIPLMTGFAGELFF. Based on the CDR3 plus reference TRBV7-6 and TRBJ2-2, the full variable domain is GAGVSQSPRYKVTKRGQDVALRCDPISGHVSLYWYRQALGQGPEFLTYFNYEAQQDKSGLPNDRFSAERPEGSISTLTIQRTEQRDSAMYRCAGSPIPLMTGFAGELFFGEGSRLTVL.

The sample holds many counts of this clonotype. The CDR3: CASGSGTGRTGELFF. The DNA for the CDR3 is TGCGCCAGCGGGTCCGGGACAGGTCGTACCGGGGAGCTGTTTTTT. The J gene is TRBJ2-2, the V gene TRBV10-2; 8 nucleotides align to TRBD1. The CDR3 runs to 15 residues. CDR1 WSHSY and CDR2 SAAADI come from the germline V gene. Trimming at V came to 8 bases and at J to 5 bases, leaving 10 bases not matched to a gene.

This clonotype has only a few counts. This rearrangement joins TRBV14 to TRBJ2-7; 7 bases agree with TRBD1. Germline assignment: CDR1 SGHDN and CDR2 FVKESK. V dropped 4 bases and J dropped 0; count of bases not matched to a gene: 6. This CDR3 is 15 amino acids long. CDR3 protein: CASSPWDRSSYEQYF. In nucleotides, the CDR3 is TGTGCCAGCAGCCCCTGGGACAGAAGCTCCTACGAGCAGTACTTC.

This clonotype was found many times. This rearrangement joins TRBV2 to TRBJ2-5; no firm D call. The CDR3 loop spans 16 amino acids. Trimming shortened V by 6 bases and J by 2 bases, and 19 bases separated the two germline ends. Per germline, CDR1 SNHLY and CDR2 FYNNEI. The CDR3 DNA is TGTGCCAGCAGGTTACTGATACAAGTTGAACAAGAGACCCAGTACTTC. It codes for CASRLLIQVEQETQYF. Supplemented by reference TRBV2 and TRBJ2-5, the full variable domain reads EPEVTQTPSHQVTQMGQEVILRCVPISNHLYFYWYRQILGQKVEFLVSFYNNEISEKSEIFDDQFSVERPDGSNFTLKIRSTKLEDSAMYFCASRLLIQVEQETQYFGPGTRLLVL.

This clonotype has ten or more counts. The rearrangement joins TRBV19 to TRBJ1-1; D unresolved. The CDR3 extends over 14 amino acids. Trimming stripped 3 bases from V and 5 bases from J, with 13 bases between. CDR1 LNHDA and CDR2 SQIVND come from the germline V gene (reference sequence). This chain's CDR3 is CASSINGGGTEAFF. CDR3 nucleotides: TGTGCCAGTAGTATTAACGGTGGTGGGACTGAAGCTTTCTTT.

This clonotype was seen only a few times. The chain is built from TRBV2 and TRBJ2-6, with a weak D call TRBD2 (5 bases). The length of the CDR3 is 10 residues. Germline V CDR1 and CDR2: SNHLY, FYNNEI. Trimming removed 8 bases at V and 9 bases at J, with 5 bases between. Written as DNA, the CDR3 is TGTGCCAGCCGGGACAACGTCCTGACTTTC. Encoded protein: CASRDNVLTF.